The 29 T cell receptor beta chains below were found in one sample sequenced in a study of blood T cell repertoires in COVID-19. Libraries were prepared by immunoSEQ multiplex PCR; TCRdb keeps only in-frame clonotypes and omits some of them. This sample carries approximately 110,000 clones, about 90% of them seen once, and the ten largest clones take about 4.8%. Sample: peripheral blood. These receptors originate from a woman between 45 and 65 years old with acute or convalescent COVID-19.

V is TRBV4-3 and J is TRBJ1-2; 7 bases map to TRBD1. In germline, CDR1 is LGHNA, CDR2 YSLEER. This CDR3 contains 16 residues. Germline trimming cut 0 bases from V and 1 base from J; bases unmatched to any gene: 5. The CDR3, as DNA: TGCGCCAGCAGCCAAGAGGCAGGGGGGAGTAACTATGGCTACACCTTC. Its protein is CASSQEAGGSNYGYTF.

The chain joins TRBV4-2 to TRBJ2-2; TRBD2 agrees at 7 bases. The trim removed 5 bases at V and 0 bases at J, leaving 6 bases unmatched. CDR1 LGHNA and CDR2 YNFKEQ come from the germline V gene. The CDR3 extends over 16 amino acids. In DNA form, the CDR3 reads TGTGCCAGCAGCTATCAAGCGGGGTCGAACACCGGGGAGCTGTTTTTT. Protein sequence: CASSYQAGSNTGELFF.

J is TRBJ1-2 and V is TRBV27; no reliable D call. With 9 bases removed from V and 8 bases from J, the gap between germline ends came to 22 bases. CDR1 is MNHEY, CDR2 SMNVEV, per germline (reference sequence). CDR3 length: 14 residues. The CDR3 DNA sequence: TGTGCCAGAAATAATAGTCACCAAATATGGGGCTACACCTTC. Translating gives CARNNSHQIWGYTF.

This rearrangement joins TRBV5-6 to TRBJ1-2; D not certain. This CDR3 has 15 residues. Germline CDR1 reads SGHDT; CDR2 reads YYEEEE. Trimming took off 0 bases at V and 2 bases at J, with 11 bases between the two ends. CDR3 loop: CASSLASGRNYGYTF. The CDR3 DNA sequence: TGTGCCAGCAGCTTGGCCTCCGGGAGAAACTATGGCTACACCTTC.

V is TRBV25-1 and J is TRBJ1-3; possibly TRBD1 for D (5 bases). Trimming took off 1 base at V and 0 bases at J, with 13 bases between the two ends. The germline CDR1 and CDR2 sequences are MGHDK and SYGVNS. The CDR3 has 17 amino acids. This chain's CDR3 is CASSEWGSPLSGNTIYF. CDR3 nucleotides: TGTGCCAGCAGTGAATGGGGCAGTCCACTCTCTGGAAACACCATATATTTT.

The rearrangement links TRBV29-1 to TRBJ2-7, with TRBD1 as a possible D gene (6 bases). Deletions cut 3 bases from V and 3 bases from J, with 12 bases between. Per germline, CDR1 SQVTM and CDR2 ANQGSEA. There are 13 residues in the CDR3. The CDR3 sequence is CSVETGQYYEQYF. DNA for the CDR3: TGCAGCGTTGAGACAGGACAATACTACGAGCAGTACTTC.

This rearrangement joins TRBV9 to TRBJ2-3; 8 bases agree with TRBD1. The CDR3 has 12 residues. V lost 3 bases and J lost 10; bases outside the gene matches: 4. Germline CDR1 reads SGDLS; CDR2 reads YYNGEE. Here the CDR3 DNA reads TGTGCCAGCAGCGGAATGACAGGGGCGCAGTATTTT. The encoded protein is CASSGMTGAQYF.

The sample holds a few counts of this clone. This rearrangement joins TRBV6-5 to TRBJ1-2; TRBD1 is a possible D gene (5 bases). Germline CDR1 MNHEY, CDR2 SVGAGI. CDR3 length equals 13 residues. Trimming shortened V by 7 bases and J by 8 bases, and 17 bases separated the two germline ends. As DNA, the CDR3 is TGTGCCAGCAAAAATCAGGGCTCAGACGGCTACACCTTC. Translated: CASKNQGSDGYTF.

The rearrangement uses TRBV15 and TRBJ1-1; maybe TRBD1 (6 bases). CDR1 is LNHNV and CDR2 is YYDKDF in the germline V gene (reference sequence). The CDR3 is 14 residues long. The germline V and J ends were trimmed by 1 base and 9 bases, with 15 bases remaining between them. This CDR3 is CATSRGGRIEQAFF. CDR3 nucleotides: TGTGCCACCAGCAGAGGGGGGCGGATCGAGCAAGCTTTCTTT. Full variable domain (missing parts from reference TRBV15 and TRBJ1-1): DAMVIQNPRYQVTQFGKPVTLSCSQTLNHNVMYWYQQKSSQAPKLLFHYYDKDFNNEADTPDNFQSRRPNTSFCFLDIRSPGLGDTAMYLCATSRGGRIEQAFFGQGTRLTVV.

This sequence joins TRBV15 and TRBJ1-3; TRBD1 agrees at 7 bases. CDR1 and CDR2 (germline): LNHNV, YYDKDF (reference sequence). The length of the CDR3 is 15 residues. J lost 3 bases, V lost 0 bases, and 2 bases had no gene match. The CDR3 protein is CATSRDRGYGNTIYF. The CDR3 DNA is TGTGCCACCAGCAGAGACAGGGGGTATGGAAACACCATATATTTT.

V is TRBV24-1 and J is TRBJ1-2; D possibly corresponds to TRBD1 (6 bases). V shed 4 bases and J shed 2 bases, with 7 bases lying between them. This CDR3 contains 13 residues. The germline V gene encodes CDR1 KGHDR and CDR2 SFDVKD. The CDR3, as DNA: TGTGCCACCAGTGAAGGACAGAACTATGGCTACACCTTC. This codes for CATSEGQNYGYTF.

The chain joins TRBV6-5 to TRBJ1-3; D is undetermined. CDR1 is MNHEY, CDR2 SVGAGI, per germline. The CDR3 runs 15 residues. V dropped 8 bases and J dropped 3 bases, with 17 bases sitting between them. The CDR3 spells CASGTGRYLGNTIYF. As DNA, the CDR3 is TGTGCCAGCGGAACGGGGAGGTATCTTGGAAACACCATATATTTT.

This chain connects TRBV6-5 to TRBJ2-5; D is possibly TRBD1 (6 bases). This CDR3 contains 12 residues. V was shortened by 10 bases and J by 2 bases, with 11 bases between the two germline ends. CDR1 and CDR2 (germline): MNHEY, SVGAGI. CDR3 residues: CATLRGQETQYF. CDR3 in DNA: TGTGCCACCTTGAGGGGGCAAGAGACCCAGTACTTC.

This chain connects TRBV7-8 to TRBJ1-1; D call uncertain. This CDR3 has 14 amino acids. In germline, CDR1 is SGHVS, CDR2 FQNEAQ. V gave up 1 base and J gave up 5 bases, with 11 bases separating them. CDR3 in amino acids: CASSLGIRGTEAFF. The CDR3 region has the DNA TGTGCCAGCAGCTTAGGTATACGAGGAACTGAAGCTTTCTTT.

This chain joins TRBV12-3 or TRBV12-4 and TRBJ1-5; D is unresolved. This CDR3 region has 13 residues. V dropped 4 bases and J dropped 5 bases, with 9 bases sitting between them. Here the CDR3 reads CASSSQLYQPQHF. The CDR3 DNA reads as TGTGCCAGCAGTTCCCAATTGTATCAGCCCCAGCATTTT.

The rearrangement joins TRBV2 to TRBJ2-2; D perhaps matches TRBD2 (5 bases). The CDR3 runs 13 residues. Germline CDR1 and CDR2: SNHLY and FYNNEI. The V gene lost 4 bases and the J gene lost 4 bases, with 7 bases spanning the gap. CDR3 protein: CASSGERTGELFF. The CDR3 bases are TGTGCCAGCAGTGGGGAGCGCACCGGGGAGCTGTTTTTT.

This chain links TRBV5-6 with TRBJ2-7; D gene unclear. The germline V gene encodes CDR1 SGHDT and CDR2 YYEEEE. This CDR3 comprises 15 residues. V lost 1 base and J lost 1, with 12 bases in between. CDR3 sequence reads: CASSLIVSWSYEQYF. The CDR3, as DNA: TGTGCCAGCAGCTTGATCGTCAGTTGGTCCTACGAGCAGTACTTC.

The chain uses TRBV12-3 or TRBV12-4 and TRBJ2-7; D might be TRBD2 (5 bases). The CDR3 has 13 amino acids. Trimming stripped 6 bases from V and 3 bases from J, with 12 bases between. The CDR3 nucleotides are TGTGCCAGCAGCACAGCCGAGGGCTACGAGCAGTACTTC. As protein: CASSTAEGYEQYF.

V gene TRBV28 combines with J gene TRBJ1-3; 10 nucleotides match TRBD1. This CDR3 is 15 amino acids long. Germline trimming cut 3 bases from V and 7 bases from J; bases unmatched to any gene: 6. CDR1 MDHEN and CDR2 SYDVKM come from the germline V gene. DNA of the CDR3: TGTGCCAGCAGTTTCCCGTCGGGACAGGGGAACACCATATATTTT. This encodes CASSFPSGQGNTIYF.

The gene calls are TRBV5-6 and TRBJ1-1; 7 bases fit TRBD1. Germline V lookup: CDR1 SGHDT, CDR2 YYEEEE. CDR3 size: 15 residues. The V gene end was trimmed by 2 bases and the J gene end by 3 bases; junction bases not matched to a gene: 7. As DNA, the CDR3 is TGTGCCAGCAGCTTTGGGACAGCCGGGGACACTGAAGCTTTCTTT. The encoded protein is CASSFGTAGDTEAFF.

The CDR3, as DNA: TGCGCCAGCAGTGATCTGGAGGCGCAGTATTTT. Its protein is CASSDLEAQYF. This sequence joins TRBV10-1 and TRBJ2-3; possibly TRBD2 for D (5 bases). Germline CDR1 reads WNHNN; CDR2 reads SYGVQD (reference sequence). Trimming removed 3 bases at V and 10 bases at J, with 8 bases between. The CDR3 contains 11 residues.

The CDR3 loop is CASSSQGKSYGYTF. The DNA of the CDR3 is TGTGCCAGCAGTAGTCAGGGAAAATCTTATGGCTACACCTTC. The chain carries TRBV6-5 and TRBJ1-2; tentatively, D is TRBD1 (5 bases). This CDR3 is built from 14 residues. Germline V gene sequence: CDR1 MNHEY, CDR2 SVGAGI. Trimming removed 5 bases at V and 5 bases at J, with 15 bases between.

The chain employs TRBV30 and TRBJ1-2; D unresolved. V dropped 2 bases and J dropped 7 bases, with 14 bases sitting between them. CDR1 is GTSNPN, CDR2 SVGIG, per germline (reference sequence). This CDR3 spans 13 amino acids. The CDR3 region is CAWSYKGAGGYTF. Written as DNA, the CDR3 is TGTGCCTGGAGTTACAAGGGTGCGGGTGGCTACACCTTC. Supplemented by reference TRBV30 and TRBJ1-2, the full variable domain reads SQTIHQWPATLVQPVGSPLSLECTVEGTSNPNLYWYRQAAGRGLQLLFYSVGIGQISSEVPQNLSASRPQDRQFILSSKKLLLSDSGFYLCAWSYKGAGGYTFGSGTRLTVV.

Details on this clone: Other DNA variants within this sample encode the same CDR3. The chain couples TRBV3-1 (or the pseudogene TRBV3-2) to TRBJ2-5, with 8 bases matching TRBD1. This CDR3 contains 13 residues. V dropped 5 bases and J dropped 6; count of bases not matched to a gene: 5. Germline V gives CDR1 LGHDT, CDR2 YNNKEL (reference sequence). The CDR3 reads CASSSGQGQTQYF. The CDR3 coding sequence is TGTGCCAGCAGCTCCGGACAGGGCCAGACCCAGTACTTC.

The chain has TRBV7-3 and TRBJ2-2, with D possibly matching TRBD1 (6 bases). Germline V CDR1 and CDR2: SGHTA, FQGTGA. Trimming left V 1 base short and J 6 bases short, with 6 bases between. The CDR3 loop spans 13 amino acids. The CDR3 sequence: CASSLKGAGELFF. CDR3 bases: TGTGCCAGCAGCTTAAAGGGGGCCGGGGAGCTGTTTTTT.

The CDR3 bases are TGTGCCTGGAATAGGGGATACGAGCAGTACTTC. It yields the protein CAWNRGYEQYF. The chain is built from TRBV30 and TRBJ2-7; D may be TRBD1 (5 bases). CDR1 GTSNPN and CDR2 SVGIG come from the germline V gene (reference sequence). The CDR3 is 11 residues long. Between the trimmed V and J ends, which lost 4 bases and 4 bases, there was a span of 8 bases. The full variable domain, with the rest looked up from reference TRBV30 and TRBJ2-7, is SQTIHQWPATLVQPVGSPLSLECTVEGTSNPNLYWYRQAAGRGLQLLFYSVGIGQISSEVPQNLSASRPQDRQFILSSKKLLLSDSGFYLCAWNRGYEQYFGPGTRLTVT.

The chain links TRBV2 to TRBJ2-7, with D maybe TRBD1 (6 bases). V was clipped by 4 bases and J by 1 base, with 11 bases between them. The germline V gene encodes CDR1 SNHLY and CDR2 FYNNEI. CDR3 size: 14 residues. CDR3 residues: CASSGTQGSYEQYF. CDR3 sequence (DNA): TGTGCCAGCAGTGGAACCCAGGGGTCCTACGAGCAGTACTTC. Full variable domain (remainder filled in from reference TRBV2 and TRBJ2-7): EPEVTQTPSHQVTQMGQEVILRCVPISNHLYFYWYRQILGQKVEFLVSFYNNEISEKSEIFDDQFSVERPDGSNFTLKIRSTKLEDSAMYFCASSGTQGSYEQYFGPGTRLTVT.

The chain has TRBV10-3 and TRBJ1-6; 7 bases align to TRBD1. The length of the CDR3 is 12 residues. The germline gives CDR1 ENHRY, CDR2 SYGVKD. The J segment lost 12 bases and the V segment lost 11 bases, leaving 10 bases of the junction unmatched. DNA for the CDR3: TGTGCCTCCCAGGGGGGCGATCGACCCCTCCACTTT. This encodes CASQGGDRPLHF.

This rearrangement joins TRBV5-1 to TRBJ1-6; D uncertain. Germline V lookup: CDR1 SGHRS, CDR2 YFSETQ. The CDR3 is 13 amino acids. Trimming shortened V by 9 bases and J by 1 base, and 8 bases separated the two germline ends. CDR3 nucleotide sequence: TGCGCCACCCTACCGTCCTATAATTCACCCCTCCACTTT. It is translated as CATLPSYNSPLHF.